This T cell receptor (beta chain) was identified in a study of T cells after yellow fever vaccination. About the study: CD3, CD45RA, CCR7 and CD95 guided sorting of the EM, EMRA, CM and Tscm memory subsets. Fractions of low cell number were prepared using SMART-Seq v4 Ultra Low Input. Study outcomes and limitations: The day 0 sorted memory subsets showed almost all vaccine-responding clonotypes to be undetectable. On re-exposure, the response was weaker but peaked faster, at day 5 versus 15.

This clonotype was observed at least ten times. TCRdb used MiXCR to reprocess the 5' RACE reads, holding one entry per CDR3 protein. The profile shows 10,000 to 15,000 distinct CDR3 sequences, roughly 6% of them singletons. The TCR comes from a man aged 25-45 years who received the YFV17D yellow fever vaccine. Here the sequenced sample was PBMCs, either bulk or a sorted T-cell subset (CD4+, CD8+, memory, or dextramer-sorted; not recorded which), taken on the day of the yellow fever booster vaccination.

The CDR3 sequence is CASSQADRNTEAFF. CDR3 bases: TGTGCCAGCAGCCAAGCAGACAGGAACACTGAAGCTTTCTTT. V and J are TRBV14 and TRBJ1-1; perhaps TRBD1 as D (5 bases). This CDR3 contains 14 residues. The V gene's germline CDR1 is SGHDN and CDR2 FVKESK. Trimming left V 1 base short and J 1 base short, with 7 bases between.